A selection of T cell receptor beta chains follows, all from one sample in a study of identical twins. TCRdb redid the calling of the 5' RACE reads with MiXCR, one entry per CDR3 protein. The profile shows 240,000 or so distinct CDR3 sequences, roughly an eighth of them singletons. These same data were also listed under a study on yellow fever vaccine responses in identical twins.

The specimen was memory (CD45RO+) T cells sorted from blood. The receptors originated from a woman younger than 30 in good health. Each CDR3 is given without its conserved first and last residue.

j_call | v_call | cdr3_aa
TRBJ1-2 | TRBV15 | ATSPTQGAGYGYT
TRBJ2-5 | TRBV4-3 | ASSQDIGGLAAQETQY
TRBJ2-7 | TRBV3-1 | ASSHSSGRAYDEQY
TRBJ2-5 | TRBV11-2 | ASLRGGDLRETQY
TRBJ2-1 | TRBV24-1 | ATKSTTQGSYNEQF
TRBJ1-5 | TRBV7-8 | ASSLGISNQPQH
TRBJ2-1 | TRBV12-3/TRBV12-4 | ASSFGDSSYNEQF
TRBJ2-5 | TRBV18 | ASSPRTDQETQY
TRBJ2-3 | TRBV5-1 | ASSSGLAGGRYTDTQY
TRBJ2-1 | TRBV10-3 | AISRDFYNEQF
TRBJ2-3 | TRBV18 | ASSTGGDTQY
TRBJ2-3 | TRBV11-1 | ASSLSRLGVLGTDTQY
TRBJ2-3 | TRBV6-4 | ASSDGGGAGTDTQY
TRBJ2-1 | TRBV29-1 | SVGDRYNEQF
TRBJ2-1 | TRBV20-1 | SASGLAGGSNEQF
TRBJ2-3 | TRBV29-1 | SVEEAGTDTQY
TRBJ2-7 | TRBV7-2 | ASSLAGSRRQSYEQY
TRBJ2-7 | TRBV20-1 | SAVVGGVDEQY
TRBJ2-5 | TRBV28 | ASSFSPWREGQETQY
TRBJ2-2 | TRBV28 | ASNFGGRELF
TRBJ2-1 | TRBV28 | ASSLLSTDYNEQF
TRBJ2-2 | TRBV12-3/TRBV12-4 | ASSPTGLGATAGELF